This entry features one T cell receptor beta chain sequence. Original handling: Nucleated cell counts were estimated from reference gene primer amplification. Sequencing used immunoSEQ multiplex PCR; TCRdb keeps in-frame clones, though not all of them. The V and J calls and clone size are taken from that table; D and trimming were inferred from the DNA. The sample lists some 200,000 clones, 70% to 80% occurring once. V trimming: 6 bases; J trimming: 0 bases; junction bases outside the gene matches: 13. CDR3 length: 20 amino acids. CDR1 is MNHNY and CDR2 is SVGAGI in the germline V gene (reference sequence). The data are from a study of blood T cell repertoires in COVID-19. Overall study context: Acute and convalescent COVID-19 specimens originated in the United States, Italy and Spain. Nucleic acid was either cDNA or gDNA, and it came from T cells, B-cell-depleted T cells, or PBMCs.

The gene calls are TRBV6-6 and TRBJ2-3; 15 bases match TRBD2. Sequencing was performed on peripheral blood. The TCR comes from a woman in her 50s with active or convalescent COVID-19. CDR3 nucleotides: TGTGCCAGCAGCTCACAACGGGGACTAGCGGGAGGCTTTAGCACAGATACGCAGTATTTT. As protein: CASSSQRGLAGGFSTDTQYF.